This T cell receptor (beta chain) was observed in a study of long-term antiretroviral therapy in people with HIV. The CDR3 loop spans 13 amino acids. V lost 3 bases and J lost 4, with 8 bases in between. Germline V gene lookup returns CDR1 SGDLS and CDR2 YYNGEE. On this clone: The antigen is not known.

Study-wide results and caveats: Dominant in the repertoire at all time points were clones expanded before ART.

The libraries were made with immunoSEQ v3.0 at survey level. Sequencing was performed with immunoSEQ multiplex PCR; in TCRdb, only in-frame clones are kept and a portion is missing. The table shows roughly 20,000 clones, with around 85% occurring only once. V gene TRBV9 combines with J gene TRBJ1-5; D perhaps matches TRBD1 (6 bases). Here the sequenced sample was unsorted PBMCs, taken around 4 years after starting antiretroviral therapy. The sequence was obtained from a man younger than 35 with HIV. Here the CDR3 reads CASSEGGNQPQHF. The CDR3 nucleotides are TGTGCCAGCAGCGAGGGGGGTAATCAGCCCCAGCATTTT.